The following is a TCR beta chain sequence with its context. Its specificity is unknown. The repertoire was sequenced with immunoSEQ multiplex PCR; TCRdb's copy has only in-frame clones and lacks some. Of about 68,000 clones listed, about 80% were seen once; the top ten hold roughly 12%. This record comes from a study of T cell responses to AZD1222 COVID-19 vaccine. At the level of the study: Second doses that came at about 4 or about 12 weeks were put together. Notes on the study in general: Clonal diversity may have been underestimated in mostly white British donors. Recipients of AZD1222 seropositive at baseline numbered only 5 or 6. Repertoires in all cases were sampled only once the peak T cell response had passed.

The sequencing here drew on peripheral blood, taken on day 0 of AZD1222 vaccination. This TCR was recovered from an adult in good health.

CDR3 DNA sequence: TGTGCCAGCAGCCGATCAACTGCCGAATATAGCAATCAGCCCCAGCATTTT. Translating gives CASSRSTAEYSNQPQHF. The chain carries TRBV7-9 and TRBJ1-5; D gene uncertain. CDR3 size: 17 residues. Germline assignment: CDR1 SEHNR and CDR2 FQNEAQ (reference sequence). The ends were cut back, 5 bases at V and 0 bases at J, with 17 bases in the middle.